Each of the 10 T cell receptor beta chains below was sequenced from the same sample in a study of T cells in Graves' hyperthyroidism and ophthalmopathy. Regions amplified from RNA transcripts were the TCR beta CDR3 regions. An initial round of RT-PCR targeting the TCR CDR3 relied on the HTBI primer set. Each CDR3 protein gets one entry after TCRdb re-called the multiplex PCR reads with MiXCR. The sample carries about 690,000 distinct CDR3 sequences, around 15% recorded once. The sequenced sample was blood. Receptors originate from a man aged 50 to 60 with Graves' hyperthyroidism.

The chain links TRBV14 to TRBJ1-2; perhaps TRBD1 as D (5 bases). This CDR3 has 18 residues. From germline, CDR1 is SGHDN and CDR2 FVKESK. V lost 6 bases and J 4 bases, leaving 27 bases between the germline ends. The CDR3 is CASSQILTGTAVSYGYTF. The CDR3 DNA follows: TGTGCCAGCAGTCAAATCCTTACCGGGACGGCTGTTTCCTATGGCTACACCTTC.

CDR3 residues: CASSLALRGDEQYF. Written as DNA, the CDR3 is TGTGCCAGCAGCTTAGCGCTAAGGGGTGACGAGCAGTACTTC. V usage is TRBV7-2 and J usage is TRBJ2-7; a weak D match, TRBD1 (5 bases). CDR3 length: 14 residues. V was shortened by 0 bases and J by 5 bases, with 11 bases between the two germline ends. Germline V gives CDR1 SGHTA, CDR2 FQGNSA.

This clonotype was seen only a few times. The chain carries TRBV4-1 and TRBJ2-7; 9 bases agree with TRBD1. The CDR3 totals 14 residues. From germline, CDR1 is MGHRA and CDR2 YSYEKL. With V trimmed by 5 bases and J by 4 bases, 6 bases remained unmatched. Here the CDR3 reads CASSTRDREYEQYF. The CDR3 DNA follows: TGCGCCAGCAGCACCCGGGACAGGGAGTACGAGCAGTACTTC.

The rearrangement joins TRBV7-9 to TRBJ2-3; 11 bases align to TRBD2. CDR3 length: 16 amino acids. The germline gives CDR1 SEHNR, CDR2 FQNEAQ (reference sequence). V shed 5 bases, J shed 2 bases, and the junction held 6 bases outside the gene matches. The CDR3 DNA is TGTGCCAGCAGCCGAAAACTAGCGGGAGACACAGATACGCAGTATTTT. Its translation: CASSRKLAGDTDTQYF.

This clonotype was counted ten times or more. The V gene is TRBV3-1, the J gene TRBJ2-1; D perhaps matches TRBD1 (6 bases). The V gene lost 0 bases and the J gene lost 4 bases, with 13 bases spanning the gap. This CDR3 has 16 amino acids. Germline-derived CDR1 and CDR2 are LGHDT and YNNKEL (reference sequence). The CDR3 loop reads CASSQEGPDRYNEQFF. The CDR3 DNA follows: TGTGCCAGCAGCCAAGAAGGCCCGGACAGATACAATGAGCAGTTCTTC.

This clonotype was picked up a small number of times. The rearrangement joins TRBV7-2 to TRBJ2-1; maybe TRBD2 (5 bases). This CDR3 is 13 amino acids long. V was pared by 11 bases and J by 0 bases, with 11 bases between. Per germline, CDR1 SGHTA and CDR2 FQGNSA. This CDR3 is CALSSASYNEQFF. In DNA form, the CDR3 reads TGTGCCCTGAGTAGCGCCTCCTACAATGAGCAGTTCTTC.

The gene calls are TRBV6-2 or TRBV6-3 and TRBJ2-1, with unresolved D. Trimming pared 0 bases from V and 6 bases from J, leaving 15 bases between. This CDR3 spans 16 amino acids. Germline V gives CDR1 MNHEY, CDR2 SVGEGT. The CDR3 here is CASSYSLWEDGNEQFF. As DNA, the CDR3 is TGTGCCAGCAGTTACTCGTTGTGGGAAGACGGCAATGAGCAGTTCTTC.

CDR3 nucleotide sequence: TGCAGTGCTAGTTTACAGGGTACAGATACGCAGTATTTT. It encodes CSASLQGTDTQYF. J is TRBJ2-3 and V is TRBV20-1; perhaps TRBD1 as D (6 bases). V gave up 3 bases and J gave up 3 bases, with 10 bases separating them. CDR1 and CDR2 (germline): DFQATT, SNEGSKA (reference sequence). CDR3 length equals 13 residues.

This clonotype was seen ten or more times. The rearrangement uses TRBV5-5 and TRBJ1-1; D is ambiguous. Germline V gives CDR1 SGHKS, CDR2 YYEKEE (reference sequence). The CDR3 has 13 residues. V shed 3 bases and J shed 7 bases, with 13 bases lying between them. The CDR3: CASSSSLALEAFF. CDR3 sequence (DNA): TGTGCCAGCAGCTCTTCCCTTGCCCTTGAAGCTTTCTTT.

The V gene is TRBV24-1, the J gene TRBJ2-1; 7 nucleotides match TRBD1. This CDR3 is built from 14 residues. V gave up 3 bases and J gave up 9 bases; unmatched junction bases: 7. The germline gives CDR1 KGHDR, CDR2 SFDVKD. CDR3 DNA sequence: TGTGCCACCAGTGATATAACAGGGGTTGGTGAGCAGTTCTTC. Its translation: CATSDITGVGEQFF.